The T cell receptor beta chain under discussion was sequenced for a study of blood T cell repertoires in COVID-19. This CDR3 is built from 16 residues. The V gene lost 0 bases and the J gene lost 0 bases, with 8 bases spanning the gap. Per the germline V gene, CDR1 is MNHEY and CDR2 is SVGAGI. Using immunoSEQ multiplex PCR, the repertoire was profiled, and TCRdb retains in-frame clones only, with some absent. The table records roughly 100,000 clones, 85% of them present only once. This TCR was sampled from a man aged 45-65 years with acute or convalescent COVID-19. The chain couples TRBV6-5 to TRBJ2-2; tentative D call: TRBD1 (5 bases). Sequenced: peripheral blood. The CDR3 nucleotides are TGTGCCAGCAGTTACTCTGAGACAGCGAACACCGGGGAGCTGTTTTTT. Amino acids: CASSYSETANTGELFF.